This T cell receptor (beta chain) was profiled in a study of T cell responses to AZD1222 COVID-19 vaccine. Study-wide findings and caveats: Dominant CD4 TCR responses targeted spike regions 160-218 and 743-854. Recipients of AZD1222 seropositive at baseline numbered only five or six.

In its sample, this clone was seen a few times. Its specificity is not known. The protocol was immunoSEQ multiplex PCR, while the TCRdb copy is restricted to in-frame clones and leaves out a portion. The sample holds some 170,000 clones, approximately 90% seen once. Per the germline V gene, CDR1 is SGHTA and CDR2 is FQGNSA. The junction had 9 bases not matched to a gene; V was cut back by 1 base and J by 6 bases. CDR3 size: 15 residues. This chain joins TRBV7-2 and TRBJ2-7, with 7 bases identical to TRBD2. This clonotype was obtained from an adult who received the MenACWY meningococcal vaccine as a control. The sample in question was peripheral blood, obtained 28 days after the second dose of the MenACWY control vaccine. CDR3 region: CASSLGSGMGLEQYF. Here the CDR3 DNA reads TGTGCCAGCAGCTTAGGAAGCGGGATGGGGCTCGAGCAGTACTTC.